The present T cell receptor beta chain was sequenced within a study of shared clonotypes between healthy human individuals. V lost 5 bases, J lost 4 bases, and 16 bases stayed unmatched. This CDR3 spans 17 amino acids. Germline V gene data show CDR1 as LNHDA and CDR2 as SQIVND (reference sequence). Naive CD8 cells, CD45RO-negative and positively selected for CCR7, excluded terminally differentiated effector memory CD45RA+ cells. The data were produced by immunoSEQ multiplex PCR, yet TCRdb's version contains in-frame clones alone and is incomplete. The sample has around 580,000 clones, roughly 98% seen once; the top ten hold 0.25% to 0.35%.

V and J are TRBV19 and TRBJ2-7, with TRBD1 matching over 8 bases. The sample comprised naive CD8+ T cells sorted from blood. The clonotype originates from a man aged 30 to 39 in good health. The CDR3 here is CASSPRFAGQASYEQYF. CDR3 sequence (DNA): TGTGCCAGTAGTCCAAGATTTGCGGGACAGGCGTCGTACGAGCAGTACTTC.